This passage covers 5 T cell receptor beta chains from one sample sequenced in a study of graft-versus-host responses after intestinal transplantation (dated by TCRdb to 2020 to 2022). These receptors are not linked to any known antigen. Library generation was performed with the immunoSEQ multiplex PCR assay. Entries here come from immuneACCESS through TCRdb and include only in-frame sequences with V and J called. Some clones fail to appear in such tables; in the studies checked, an unresolved V gene covers under half of the shortfall, and the cause of the remainder is unknown. This sample gives about 94,000 clones in total; 90% to 95% of them show up just once. Jointly, the top ten make up nearly 0.5% of the sample. Reading the label with the study, this specimen's time point is: cells obtained before transplantation from donor or recipient. The specimen was unstimulated CD8+ T cells sorted from spleen or lymph node cells, collected before intestinal transplant. The origin of the receptors is a human donor who received an intestinal transplant.

V is TRBV7-9 and J is TRBJ2-5; TRBD1 agrees at 8 bases. The J segment lost 4 bases and the V segment lost 0 bases, leaving 7 bases of the junction unmatched. Germline CDR1 is SEHNR and CDR2 is FQNEAQ (reference sequence). The CDR3 spans 16 residues. The CDR3 coding sequence is TGTGCCAGCAGCTTAGCGGGCAGGGGGCAGGCAGAGACCCAGTACTTC. As protein: CASSLAGRGQAETQYF.

This clone was picked up a small number of times. The chain combines TRBV4-1 with TRBJ2-7; unclear D gene. Germline V lookup: CDR1 MGHRA, CDR2 YSYEKL. The CDR3 consists of 15 residues. Trimming removed 4 bases from V and 3 bases from J, with 16 bases in between. The CDR3 reads CASSLQPTGDYEQYF. The CDR3 DNA reads as TGCGCCAGCAGCCTCCAACCTACCGGAGACTACGAGCAGTACTTC.

The V call is TRBV28, the J call TRBJ2-3; 9 bases agree with TRBD2. The CDR3 is 16 residues long. The germline V gene encodes CDR1 MDHEN and CDR2 SYDVKM. Trimming cost V 4 bases and J 2 bases; bases outside gene matches: 7. In DNA form, the CDR3 reads TGTGCCAGCAGTTGGGAAGCGGGGGGACTCACAGATACGCAGTATTTT. It codes for CASSWEAGGLTDTQYF.

The gene calls are TRBV6-5 and TRBJ1-2; D is possibly TRBD1 (5 bases). From germline, CDR1 is MNHEY and CDR2 SVGAGI. The CDR3 length is 12 residues. V was trimmed by 6 bases and J by 6 bases, leaving 11 bases between them. The CDR3 here is CASRDTGHGYTF. For the CDR3, the DNA is TGTGCCAGCAGGGATACAGGTCATGGCTACACCTTC.

The chain employs TRBV10-3 and TRBJ2-3; 7 bases line up with TRBD2. Germline CDR1 and CDR2: ENHRY and SYGVKD. The CDR3 runs to 16 residues. V trimming: 6 bases; J trimming: 8 bases; junction bases outside the gene matches: 17. CDR3 in DNA: TGTGCCATCAGCGAGACGACTAGCTCGCTATATGGTACGCAGTATTTT. This translates into CAISETTSSLYGTQYF.